What follows are 22 T cell receptor beta chains derived from one specimen sequenced in a study of cytomegalovirus exposure and HLA in healthy donors. Data came from immunoSEQ multiplex PCR; TCRdb stores just in-frame clones and leaves some out. Among about 150,000 clones listed, approximately 86% were seen once. The sample taken for sequencing was PBMCs. These receptors all stem from a man aged 18 to 30 in good health and CMV-seropositive.

The gene calls are TRBV28 and TRBJ1-1; the match to TRBD1 covers 12 bases. CDR1 is MDHEN and CDR2 is SYDVKM in the germline V gene. With 9 bases clipped from V and 6 bases from J, the junction kept 14 bases outside the gene matches. This CDR3 region has 16 residues. CDR3 bases: TGTGCCAGTCGAAAAGCCGGGACAGGGGGCATGGCTGAAGCTTTCTTT. Its translation is CASRKAGTGGMAEAFF.

This chain connects TRBV25-1 to TRBJ1-4, with TRBD1 as a possible D gene (6 bases). The CDR3 length is 16 residues. CDR1 is MGHDK and CDR2 is SYGVNS in the germline V gene. The V end was cut by 3 bases, the J end by 4 bases, with 15 bases between. CDR3 nucleotides: TGTGCCAGCAGTGATCCCTGGGGGCGCGGTAATGAAAAACTGTTTTTT. Its translation is CASSDPWGRGNEKLFF.

The chain has TRBV29-1 and TRBJ2-5; D may be TRBD2 (6 bases). Between the trimmed V and J ends, which lost 0 bases and 4 bases, there was a span of 18 bases. The CDR3 totals 16 residues. Germline lookup yields CDR1 SQVTM and CDR2 ANQGSEA. This chain's CDR3 is CSVEDFGGGVAETQYF. The DNA for the CDR3 is TGCAGCGTTGAAGATTTTGGTGGAGGGGTTGCAGAGACCCAGTACTTC.

This rearrangement joins TRBV19 to TRBJ2-3; possible D gene TRBD1, 6 bases. The CDR3 spans 15 residues. The germline gives CDR1 LNHDA, CDR2 SQIVND (reference sequence). The V end was cut by 4 bases, the J end by 3 bases, with 14 bases between. Here the CDR3 reads CASSSRQVTTDTQYF. The CDR3 DNA reads as TGTGCCAGTAGTAGTCGACAGGTGACTACAGATACGCAGTATTTT.

This clone was observed a handful of times. The V gene is TRBV7-3, the J gene TRBJ1-2, with 7 bases matching TRBD1. Germline trimming cut 5 bases from V and 2 bases from J; bases unmatched to any gene: 8. CDR1 is SGHTA, CDR2 FQGTGA, per germline. The CDR3 runs to 15 residues. The CDR3 sequence is CASSPRQGTNYGYTF. CDR3 coding DNA: TGTGCCAGCAGCCCCAGACAGGGAACCAACTATGGCTACACCTTC.

The chain is built from TRBV5-6 and TRBJ2-3; maybe TRBD2 (5 bases). The V end was cut by 4 bases, the J end by 0 bases, with 15 bases between. Germline V lookup: CDR1 SGHDT, CDR2 YYEEEE. The CDR3 loop spans 16 amino acids. The CDR3 DNA follows: TGTGCCAGCAGCCCGGAGGTGGGGTCTAGCACAGATACGCAGTATTTT. Translation: CASSPEVGSSTDTQYF.

This sequence joins TRBV7-3 and TRBJ2-5; D perhaps matches TRBD1 (5 bases). CDR1 is SGHTA and CDR2 is FQGTGA in the germline V gene. With 3 bases removed from V and 2 bases from J, the gap between germline ends came to 13 bases. This CDR3 has 15 amino acids. CDR3 nucleotides: TGTGCCAGCAGCTTGTGGGCAGGACAACAAGAGACCCAGTACTTC. The encoded protein is CASSLWAGQQETQYF.

The chain recombines TRBV7-2 with TRBJ2-7; 9 bases are a match to TRBD2. J was trimmed by 4 bases and V by 4 bases; bases with no gene match: 11. This CDR3 region has 16 residues. Germline V gene sequence: CDR1 SGHTA, CDR2 FQGNSA. The CDR3 nucleotides are TGTGCCAGCAGCTGGGCGGGCGGACTAGCGTTTTACGAGCAGTACTTC. This sequence encodes CASSWAGGLAFYEQYF.

This clone appeared once. This chain joins TRBV5-5 and TRBJ2-3, with TRBD1 identical over 7 bases. Germline V lookup: CDR1 SGHKS, CDR2 YYEKEE (reference sequence). The V gene end was trimmed by 4 bases and the J gene end by 0 bases; junction bases not matched to a gene: 5. CDR3 length: 15 residues. The CDR3 nucleotides read TGTGCCAGCAGCCCGACGACAGGGAGCACAGATACGCAGTATTTT. Translated, it gives CASSPTTGSTDTQYF.

The V gene is TRBV7-2, the J gene TRBJ2-7; D unresolved. This CDR3 spans 15 amino acids. Trimming pared 2 bases from V and 3 bases from J, leaving 14 bases between. The germline gives CDR1 SGHTA, CDR2 FQGNSA. The CDR3 is CASSLRRPYLYEQYF. The CDR3 DNA follows: TGTGCCAGCAGCTTAAGGAGACCTTACCTCTACGAGCAGTACTTC.

The V and J genes are TRBV7-2 and TRBJ2-6; tentative D call: TRBD2 (5 bases). The CDR3 length is 16 residues. Germline V lookup: CDR1 SGHTA, CDR2 FQGNSA. The V end lost 0 bases, the J end lost 1 base, and 7 bases lay between the germline ends. For the CDR3, the DNA is TGTGCCAGCAGCTTAGCCCCGGGATCTGGGGCCAACGTCCTGACTTTC. It is translated as CASSLAPGSGANVLTF.

This sequence joins TRBV5-1 and TRBJ1-2; the match to TRBD1 covers 7 bases. CDR3 length: 15 residues. Germline trimming cut 0 bases from V and 8 bases from J; bases unmatched to any gene: 10. Germline CDR1 SGHRS, CDR2 YFSETQ. The CDR3 sequence: CASSLEEGAIWGYTF. As DNA, the CDR3 is TGCGCCAGCAGCTTGGAGGAGGGGGCGATCTGGGGCTACACCTTC. The whole variable domain, filled in from reference TRBV5-1 and TRBJ1-2, reads KAGVTQTPRYLIKTRGQQVTLSCSPISGHRSVSWYQQTPGQGLQFLFEYFSETQRNKGNFPGRFSGRQFSNSRSEMNVSTLELGDSALYLCASSLEEGAIWGYTFGSGTRLTVV.

The V and J genes are TRBV27 and TRBJ2-3; TRBD2 matches 10 bases. CDR1 and CDR2 (germline): MNHEY, SMNVEV (reference sequence). The CDR3 is 17 amino acids. The V segment lost 6 bases and the J segment 2 bases; nucleotides outside the gene matches: 11. Here the CDR3 reads CASSRLFGLADTDTQYF. The CDR3 DNA reads TGTGCCAGCAGCCGTTTGTTTGGACTAGCGGACACAGATACGCAGTATTTT.

V usage is TRBV4-2 and J usage is TRBJ1-5; D uncertain. Looked up from germline, CDR1 is LGHNA and CDR2 is YNFKEQ. Trimming left V 0 bases short and J 7 bases short, with 10 bases between. CDR3 length: 14 residues. CDR3 sequence: CASSQDRGGQPQHF. The CDR3 bases are TGTGCCAGCAGCCAAGATCGGGGTGGCCAGCCCCAGCATTTT.

The chain links TRBV19 to TRBJ2-2; 11 bases align to TRBD2. The CDR3 sequence is 17 residues long. With 2 bases clipped from V and 7 bases from J, the junction kept 9 bases outside the gene matches. Germline V gives CDR1 LNHDA, CDR2 SQIVND (reference sequence). The CDR3 DNA sequence: TGTGCCAGTAGTATAACCCTAGCGGGAGGTAGTCACGGGGAGCTGTTTTTT. Protein: CASSITLAGGSHGELFF.

The chain couples TRBV9 to TRBJ1-2, with 7 bases that match TRBD1. The CDR3 totals 16 residues. The V and J ends lost 4 bases and 6 bases, in that order; junction bases with no gene match: 15. The germline V gene has CDR1 SGDLS and CDR2 YYNGEE. The CDR3 nucleotides read TGTGCCAGCAGCCCCCAGACAGGGTTGGCAAGCCATGGCTACACCTTC. It is translated as CASSPQTGLASHGYTF.

V and J are TRBV7-2 and TRBJ2-4, with 7 bases lining up with TRBD1. In germline, CDR1 is SGHTA, CDR2 FQGNSA. The CDR3 has 17 residues. The V gene end was trimmed by 1 base and the J gene end by 0 bases; junction bases not matched to a gene: 6. The CDR3 coding sequence is TGTGCCAGCAGCTTAGAGGGGCAGGGGGTAGCCAAAAACATTCAGTACTTC. This codes for CASSLEGQGVAKNIQYF.

This clone was seen only once. The chain carries TRBV7-2 and TRBJ2-7; perhaps TRBD2 as D (5 bases). This CDR3 contains 15 residues. The V gene lost 0 bases and the J gene lost 0 bases, with 9 bases spanning the gap. Germline values: CDR1 SGHTA, CDR2 FQGNSA. CDR3 in amino acids: CASSLASEDSYEQYF. The CDR3 DNA follows: TGTGCCAGCAGCTTAGCCTCGGAGGACTCCTACGAGCAGTACTTC.

The chain is built from TRBV29-1 and TRBJ2-5; possibly TRBD1 for D (5 bases). There are 14 residues in the CDR3. CDR1 is SQVTM and CDR2 is ANQGSEA in the germline V gene. Trimming stripped 5 bases from V and 2 bases from J, with 15 bases between. The CDR3 bases are TGCAGCGTTTTGACGGCAGGGTCACAAGAGACCCAGTACTTC. The encoded protein is CSVLTAGSQETQYF.

The chain is built from TRBV7-9 and TRBJ2-7; D is unclear. Per germline, CDR1 SEHNR and CDR2 FQNEAQ (reference sequence). The CDR3 extends over 12 amino acids. Trimming removed 7 bases at V and 5 bases at J, with 12 bases between. Here the CDR3 DNA reads TGTGCCAGCACGCAGCGACGGGACGAGCAGTACTTC. Residues: CASTQRRDEQYF.

About this clone: This same CDR3 is encoded by further DNA sequences in the sample. The genes are TRBV19 and TRBJ2-2; D remains ambiguous. The CDR3 spans 13 residues. Germline CDR1 LNHDA, CDR2 SQIVND (reference sequence). V lost 4 bases and J 3 bases, leaving 6 bases between the germline ends. The CDR3 here is CASSTGYTGELFF. CDR3 in DNA: TGTGCCAGTAGTACCGGGTACACCGGGGAGCTGTTTTTT.

The chain links TRBV7-2 to TRBJ2-7, with TRBD2 identical over 10 bases. CDR1 and CDR2 from the germline V gene are SGHTA and FQGNSA. V was clipped by 5 bases and J by 5 bases; unmatched bases: 3. The CDR3 runs 13 residues. CDR3 in DNA: TGTGCCAGCAGCCAGGGGACTAGCGACGAGCAGTACTTC. Protein: CASSQGTSDEQYF.